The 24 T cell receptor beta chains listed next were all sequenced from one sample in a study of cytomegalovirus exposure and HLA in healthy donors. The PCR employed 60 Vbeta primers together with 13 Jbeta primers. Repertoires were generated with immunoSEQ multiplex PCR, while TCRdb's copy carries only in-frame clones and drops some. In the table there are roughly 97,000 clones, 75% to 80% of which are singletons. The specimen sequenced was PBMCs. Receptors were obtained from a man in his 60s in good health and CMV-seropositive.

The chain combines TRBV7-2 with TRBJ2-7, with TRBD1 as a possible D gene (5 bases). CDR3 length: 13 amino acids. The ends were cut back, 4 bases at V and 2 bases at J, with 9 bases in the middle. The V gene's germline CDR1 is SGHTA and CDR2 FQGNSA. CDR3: CASSSDTPYEQYF. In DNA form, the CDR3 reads TGTGCCAGCAGCTCGGACACTCCCTACGAGCAGTACTTC.

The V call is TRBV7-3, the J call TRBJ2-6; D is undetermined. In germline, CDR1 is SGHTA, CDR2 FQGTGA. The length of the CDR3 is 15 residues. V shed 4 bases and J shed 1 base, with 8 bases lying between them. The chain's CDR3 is CASSSPGSGANVLTF. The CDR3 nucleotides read TGTGCCAGCAGCTCCCCGGGTTCTGGGGCCAACGTCCTGACTTTC.

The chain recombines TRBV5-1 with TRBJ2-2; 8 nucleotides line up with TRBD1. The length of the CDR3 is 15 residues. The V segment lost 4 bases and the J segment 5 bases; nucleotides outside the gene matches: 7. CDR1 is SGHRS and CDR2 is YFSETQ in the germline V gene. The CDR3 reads CASSLGQGGTGELFF. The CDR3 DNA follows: TGCGCCAGCAGCCTAGGACAGGGTGGGACCGGGGAGCTGTTTTTT. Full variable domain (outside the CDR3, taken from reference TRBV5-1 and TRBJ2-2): KAGVTQTPRYLIKTRGQQVTLSCSPISGHRSVSWYQQTPGQGLQFLFEYFSETQRNKGNFPGRFSGRQFSNSRSEMNVSTLELGDSALYLCASSLGQGGTGELFFGEGSRLTVL.

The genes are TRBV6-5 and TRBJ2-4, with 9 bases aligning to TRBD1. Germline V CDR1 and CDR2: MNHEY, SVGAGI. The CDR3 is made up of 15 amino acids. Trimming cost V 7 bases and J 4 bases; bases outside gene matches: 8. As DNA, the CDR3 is TGTGCCAGCAACCCCCTCGGACAGGGGAAAAACATTCAGTACTTC. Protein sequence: CASNPLGQGKNIQYF.

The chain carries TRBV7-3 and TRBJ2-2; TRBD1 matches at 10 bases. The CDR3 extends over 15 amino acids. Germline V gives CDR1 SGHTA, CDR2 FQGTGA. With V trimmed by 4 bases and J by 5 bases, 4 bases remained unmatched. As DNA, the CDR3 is TGTGCCAGCAGCTCCCGGACAGGGGGAACCGGGGAGCTGTTTTTT. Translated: CASSSRTGGTGELFF.

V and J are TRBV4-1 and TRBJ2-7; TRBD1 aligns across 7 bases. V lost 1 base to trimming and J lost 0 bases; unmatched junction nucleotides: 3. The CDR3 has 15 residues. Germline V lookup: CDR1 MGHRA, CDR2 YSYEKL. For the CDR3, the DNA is TGCGCCAGCAGCCAAGGACAGGGTACCTCCTACGAGCAGTACTTC. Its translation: CASSQGQGTSYEQYF.

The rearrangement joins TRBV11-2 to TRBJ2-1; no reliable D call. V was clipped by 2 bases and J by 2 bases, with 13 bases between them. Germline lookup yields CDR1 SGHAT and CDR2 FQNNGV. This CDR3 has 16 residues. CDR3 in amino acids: CASSLWATVTYNEQFF. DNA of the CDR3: TGTGCCAGCAGCTTATGGGCGACCGTCACCTACAATGAGCAGTTCTTC.

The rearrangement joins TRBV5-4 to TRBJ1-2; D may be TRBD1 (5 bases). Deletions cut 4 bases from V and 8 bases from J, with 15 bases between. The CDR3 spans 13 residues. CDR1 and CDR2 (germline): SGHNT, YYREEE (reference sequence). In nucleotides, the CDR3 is TGTGCCAGCAGCGCAGACAGATCGGGCGGCTACACCTTC. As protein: CASSADRSGGYTF.

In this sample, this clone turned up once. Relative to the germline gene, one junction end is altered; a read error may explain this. The CDR3 DNA follows: TGTGCCAGCAGCACCCGTACAGGGAACCCCGGGGAGCTGTTTTTT. Translated, it gives CASSTRTGNPGELFF. This rearrangement joins TRBV11-3 to TRBJ2-2; maybe TRBD1 (6 bases). Germline CDR1 and CDR2: SGHNT and YENEEA. The length of the CDR3 is 15 residues. The full variable domain, in which reference TRBV11-3 and TRBJ2-2 provide the parts outside the CDR3, is EAGVVQSPRYKIIEKKQPVAFWCNPISGHNTLYWYLQNLGQGPELLIRYENEEAVDDSQLPKDRFSAERLKGVDSTLKIQPAELGDSAVYLCASSTRTGNPGELFFGEGSRLTVL.

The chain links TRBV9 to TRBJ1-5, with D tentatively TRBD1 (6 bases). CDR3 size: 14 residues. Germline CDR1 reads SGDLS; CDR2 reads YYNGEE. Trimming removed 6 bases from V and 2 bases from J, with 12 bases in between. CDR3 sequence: CASTSGVGNQPQHF. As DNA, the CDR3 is TGTGCCAGCACCTCAGGGGTGGGCAATCAGCCCCAGCATTTT.

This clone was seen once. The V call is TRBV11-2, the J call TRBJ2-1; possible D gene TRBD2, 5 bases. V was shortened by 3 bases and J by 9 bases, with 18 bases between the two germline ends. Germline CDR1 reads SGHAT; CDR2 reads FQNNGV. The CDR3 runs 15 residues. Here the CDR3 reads CASSLTESDRGEQFF. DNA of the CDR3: TGTGCCAGCAGCTTGACCGAATCCGACCGGGGTGAGCAGTTCTTC.

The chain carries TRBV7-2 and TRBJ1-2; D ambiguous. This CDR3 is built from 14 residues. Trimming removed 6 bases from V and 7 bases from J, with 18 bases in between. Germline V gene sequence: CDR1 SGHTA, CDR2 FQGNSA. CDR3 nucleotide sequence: TGTGCCAGCAGTTCCCAGCTGAGACCGGGTGGCTACACCTTC. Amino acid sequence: CASSSQLRPGGYTF.

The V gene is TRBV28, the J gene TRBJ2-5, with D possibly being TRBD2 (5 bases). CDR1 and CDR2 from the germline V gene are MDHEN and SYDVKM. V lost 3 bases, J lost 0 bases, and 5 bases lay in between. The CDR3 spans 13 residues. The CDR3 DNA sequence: TGTGCCAGCAGTTTCGGGGACCAAGAGACCCAGTACTTC. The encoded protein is CASSFGDQETQYF.

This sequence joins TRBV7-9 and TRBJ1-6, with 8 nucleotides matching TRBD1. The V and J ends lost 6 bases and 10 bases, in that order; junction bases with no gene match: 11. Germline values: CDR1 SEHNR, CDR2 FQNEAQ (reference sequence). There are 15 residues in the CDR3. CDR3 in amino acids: CASSRDRGGESPLHF. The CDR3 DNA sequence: TGTGCCAGCAGTCGTGACAGGGGAGGGGAATCACCCCTCCACTTT.

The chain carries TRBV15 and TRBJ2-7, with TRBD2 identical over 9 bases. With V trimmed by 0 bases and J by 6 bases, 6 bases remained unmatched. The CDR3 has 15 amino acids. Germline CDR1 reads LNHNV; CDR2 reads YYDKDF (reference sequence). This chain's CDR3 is CATSRDRLAAGEQYF. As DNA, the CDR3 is TGTGCCACCAGCAGAGATAGACTAGCGGCCGGCGAGCAGTACTTC.

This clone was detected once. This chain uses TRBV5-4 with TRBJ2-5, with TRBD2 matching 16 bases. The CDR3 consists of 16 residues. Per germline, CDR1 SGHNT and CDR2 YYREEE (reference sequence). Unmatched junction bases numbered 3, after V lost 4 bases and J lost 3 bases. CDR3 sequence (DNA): TGTGCCAGCAGCAGAGGGACTAGCGGGGGGGAAGAGACCCAGTACTTC. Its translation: CASSRGTSGGEETQYF.

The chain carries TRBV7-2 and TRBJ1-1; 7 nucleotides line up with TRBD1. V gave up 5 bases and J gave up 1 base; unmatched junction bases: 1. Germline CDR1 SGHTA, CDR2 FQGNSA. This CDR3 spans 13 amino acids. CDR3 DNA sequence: TGTGCCAGCAGCCGACAGGGGAACACTGAAGCTTTCTTT. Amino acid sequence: CASSRQGNTEAFF.

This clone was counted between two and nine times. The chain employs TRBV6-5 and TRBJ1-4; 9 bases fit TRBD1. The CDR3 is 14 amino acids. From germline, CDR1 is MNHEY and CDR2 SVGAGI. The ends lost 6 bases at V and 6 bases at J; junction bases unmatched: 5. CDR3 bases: TGTGCCAGCAGCCGGGGACAGGGCTATGAAAAACTGTTTTTT. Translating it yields CASSRGQGYEKLFF.

The CDR3 DNA follows: TGCAGCGTTGGGACAGGGGGCTATGAAAAACTGTTTTTT. It translates to CSVGTGGYEKLFF. The chain uses TRBV29-1 and TRBJ1-4; 11 bases match TRBD1. The trim removed 4 bases at V and 6 bases at J, leaving 1 base unmatched. Germline V gene lookup returns CDR1 SQVTM and CDR2 ANQGSEA. CDR3 length: 13 residues. Supplemented by reference TRBV29-1 and TRBJ1-4, the full variable domain reads SAVISQKPSRDICQRGTSLTIQCQVDSQVTMMFWYRQQPGQSLTLIATANQGSEATYESGFVIDKFPISRPNLTFSTLTVSNMSPEDSSIYLCSVGTGGYEKLFFGSGTQLSVL.

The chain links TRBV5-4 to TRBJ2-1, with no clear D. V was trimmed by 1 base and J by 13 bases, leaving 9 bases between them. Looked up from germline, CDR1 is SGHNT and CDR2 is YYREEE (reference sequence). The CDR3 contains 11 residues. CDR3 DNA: TGTGCCAGCAGCTTGAGCGCACAACAGTTCTTC. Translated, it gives CASSLSAQQFF.

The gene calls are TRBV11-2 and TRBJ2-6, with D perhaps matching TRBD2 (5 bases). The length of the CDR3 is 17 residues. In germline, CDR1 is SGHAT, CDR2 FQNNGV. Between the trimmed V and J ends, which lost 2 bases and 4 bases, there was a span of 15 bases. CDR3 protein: CASSLTVRGHGANVLTF. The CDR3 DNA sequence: TGTGCCAGCAGCTTAACGGTCCGAGGGCACGGGGCCAACGTCCTGACTTTC.

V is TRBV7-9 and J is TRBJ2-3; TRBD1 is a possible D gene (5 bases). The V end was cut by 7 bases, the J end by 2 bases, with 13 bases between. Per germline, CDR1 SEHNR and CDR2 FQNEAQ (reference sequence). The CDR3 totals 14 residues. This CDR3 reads CASIPDSNTDTQYF. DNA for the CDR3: TGTGCCAGCATCCCTGACAGCAACACAGATACGCAGTATTTT.

Here the CDR3 DNA reads TGTGCCAGTAGTTCTTCCAGGGGGCTCTACGAGCAGTACTTC. Encoded protein: CASSSSRGLYEQYF. The chain recombines TRBV19 with TRBJ2-7; TRBD1 matches at 8 bases. Trimming removed 5 bases from V and 3 bases from J; junction bases left unmatched: 6. The CDR3 is made up of 14 amino acids. Germline V gene data show CDR1 as LNHDA and CDR2 as SQIVND (reference sequence).

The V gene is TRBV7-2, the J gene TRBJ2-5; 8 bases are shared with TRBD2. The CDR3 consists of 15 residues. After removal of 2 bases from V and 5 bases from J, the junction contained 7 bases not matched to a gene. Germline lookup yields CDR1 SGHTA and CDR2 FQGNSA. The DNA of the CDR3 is TGTGCCAGCAGCTTAAACGGGGGGGCGGATGAGACCCAGTACTTC. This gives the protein CASSLNGGADETQYF.